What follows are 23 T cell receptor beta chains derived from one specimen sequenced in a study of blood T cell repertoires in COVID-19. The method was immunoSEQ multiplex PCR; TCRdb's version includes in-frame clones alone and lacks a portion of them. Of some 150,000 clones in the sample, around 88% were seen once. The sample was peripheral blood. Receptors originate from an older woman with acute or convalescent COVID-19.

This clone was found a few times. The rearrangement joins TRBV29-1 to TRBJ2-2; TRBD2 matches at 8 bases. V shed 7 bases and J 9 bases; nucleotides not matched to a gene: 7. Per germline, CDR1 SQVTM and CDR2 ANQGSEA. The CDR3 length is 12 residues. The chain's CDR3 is CSAYGGDRELFF. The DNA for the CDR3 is TGCAGCGCCTACGGGGGGGATCGGGAGCTGTTTTTT.

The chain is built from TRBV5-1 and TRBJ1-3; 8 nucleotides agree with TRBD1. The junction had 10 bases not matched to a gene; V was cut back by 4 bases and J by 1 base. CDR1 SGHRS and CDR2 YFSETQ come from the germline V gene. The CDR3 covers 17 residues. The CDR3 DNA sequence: TGCGCCAGCAGCCCATCCTCCGGGACAGGTTCTGGAAACACCATATATTTT. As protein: CASSPSSGTGSGNTIYF.

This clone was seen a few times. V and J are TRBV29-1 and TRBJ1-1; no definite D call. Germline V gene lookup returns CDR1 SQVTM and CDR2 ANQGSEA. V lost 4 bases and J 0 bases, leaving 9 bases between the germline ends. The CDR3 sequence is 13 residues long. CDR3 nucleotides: TGCAGCGTTGCTGTGCAGTTGAACACTGAAGCTTTCTTT. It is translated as CSVAVQLNTEAFF.

The CDR3 region is CASSPSAGTNTEAFF. CDR3 nucleotides: TGTGCCAGCAGCCCGTCGGCGGGAACAAACACTGAAGCTTTCTTT. The rearrangement links TRBV5-4 to TRBJ1-1; no clear D gene. Germline V gene lookup returns CDR1 SGHNT and CDR2 YYREEE (reference sequence). Trimming shortened V by 4 bases and J by 2 bases, and 15 bases separated the two germline ends. The CDR3 contains 15 residues. The variable domain in full, with the rest retrieved from reference TRBV5-4 and TRBJ1-1, is ETGVTQSPTHLIKTRGQQVTLRCSSQSGHNTVSWYQQALGQGPQFIFQYYREEENGRGNFPPRFSGLQFPNYSSELNVNALELDDSALYLCASSPSAGTNTEAFFGQGTRLTVV.

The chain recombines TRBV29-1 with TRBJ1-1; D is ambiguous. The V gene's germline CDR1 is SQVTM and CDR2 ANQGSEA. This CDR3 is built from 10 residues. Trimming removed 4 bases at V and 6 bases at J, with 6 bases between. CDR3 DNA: TGCAGCGTTGTGGGCTCTGAAGCTTTCTTT. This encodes CSVVGSEAFF.

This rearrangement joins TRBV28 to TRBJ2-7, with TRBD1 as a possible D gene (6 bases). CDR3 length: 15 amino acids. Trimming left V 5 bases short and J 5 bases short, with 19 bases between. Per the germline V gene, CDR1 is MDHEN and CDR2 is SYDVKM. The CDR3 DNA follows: TGTGCCAGCAGTCCTTCAGGGGCTAATCAAGACGAGCAGTACTTC. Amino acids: CASSPSGANQDEQYF.

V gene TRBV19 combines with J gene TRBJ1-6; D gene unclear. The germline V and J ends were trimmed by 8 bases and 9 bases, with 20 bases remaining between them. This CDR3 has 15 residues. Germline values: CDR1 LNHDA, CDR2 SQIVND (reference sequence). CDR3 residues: CASLYSTRSISPLHF. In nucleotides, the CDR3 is TGTGCCAGTCTTTATTCGACTCGGTCGATTTCACCCCTCCACTTT.

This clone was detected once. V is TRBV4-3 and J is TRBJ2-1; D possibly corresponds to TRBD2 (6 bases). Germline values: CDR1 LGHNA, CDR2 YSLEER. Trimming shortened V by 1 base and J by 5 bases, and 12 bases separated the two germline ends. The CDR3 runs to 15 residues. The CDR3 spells CASSQGTKTNNEQFF. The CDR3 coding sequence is TGCGCCAGCAGCCAAGGGACTAAGACTAACAATGAGCAGTTCTTC.

The CDR3 here is CASSELGRPGNTIYF. The CDR3 DNA reads TGTGCCAGCAGTGAATTAGGGAGGCCTGGAAACACCATATATTTT. This chain joins TRBV2 and TRBJ1-3, with D unclear. This CDR3 contains 15 residues. V shed 2 bases and J shed 2 bases, with 10 bases lying between them. The V gene's germline CDR1 is SNHLY and CDR2 FYNNEI.

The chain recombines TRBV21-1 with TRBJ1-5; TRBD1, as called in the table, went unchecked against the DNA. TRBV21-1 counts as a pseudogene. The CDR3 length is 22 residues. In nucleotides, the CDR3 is TGTGCCAGCAGCAAAGTAATAGTCGGGGAACAGGGGGGACTTTATAGCAATCAGCCCCAGCATTTT. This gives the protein CASSKVIVGEQGGLYSNQPQHF.

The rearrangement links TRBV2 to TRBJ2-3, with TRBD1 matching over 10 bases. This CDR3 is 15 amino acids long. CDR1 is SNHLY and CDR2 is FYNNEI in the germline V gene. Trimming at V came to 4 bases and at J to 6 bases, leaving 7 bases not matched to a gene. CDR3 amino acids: CASSGQGARGDTQYF. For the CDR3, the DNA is TGTGCCAGCAGTGGACAGGGGGCGCGGGGGGATACGCAGTATTTT.

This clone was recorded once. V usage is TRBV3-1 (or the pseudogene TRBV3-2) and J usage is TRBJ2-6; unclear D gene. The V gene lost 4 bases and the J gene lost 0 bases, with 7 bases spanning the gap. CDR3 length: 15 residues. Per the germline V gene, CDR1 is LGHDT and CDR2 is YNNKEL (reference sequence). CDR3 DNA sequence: TGTGCCAGCAGCCCTACCTTCTCTGGGGCCAACGTCCTGACTTTC. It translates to CASSPTFSGANVLTF.

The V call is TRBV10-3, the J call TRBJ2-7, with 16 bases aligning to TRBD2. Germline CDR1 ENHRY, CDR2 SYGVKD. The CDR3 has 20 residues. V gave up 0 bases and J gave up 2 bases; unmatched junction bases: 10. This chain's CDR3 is CAISESIGTSGGAAAYEQYF. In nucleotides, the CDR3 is TGTGCCATCAGTGAGTCGATTGGGACTAGCGGGGGGGCCGCAGCCTACGAGCAGTACTTC.

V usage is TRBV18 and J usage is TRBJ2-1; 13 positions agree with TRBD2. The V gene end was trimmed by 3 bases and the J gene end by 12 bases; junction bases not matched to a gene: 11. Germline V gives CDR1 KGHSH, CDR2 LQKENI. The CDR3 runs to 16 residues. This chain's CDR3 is CASSPGTSGAGSGQFF. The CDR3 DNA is TGTGCCAGCTCACCCGGGACTAGCGGGGCCGGTTCGGGGCAGTTCTTC.

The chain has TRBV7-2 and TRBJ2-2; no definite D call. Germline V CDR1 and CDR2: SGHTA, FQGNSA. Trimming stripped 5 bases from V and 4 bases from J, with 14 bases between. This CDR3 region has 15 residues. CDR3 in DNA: TGTGCCAGCAGCAAAGGAACAGTATCCACCGGGGAGCTGTTTTTT. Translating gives CASSKGTVSTGELFF.

As DNA, the CDR3 is TGTGCCTGGAGTGCGGACAGATACAATGAGCAGTTCTTC. It encodes CAWSADRYNEQFF. The chain uses TRBV30 and TRBJ2-1; the D gene is possibly TRBD1 (6 bases). The germline V gene has CDR1 GTSNPN and CDR2 SVGIG (reference sequence). The CDR3 has 13 amino acids. The V end lost 1 base, the J end lost 4 bases, and 8 bases lay between the germline ends.

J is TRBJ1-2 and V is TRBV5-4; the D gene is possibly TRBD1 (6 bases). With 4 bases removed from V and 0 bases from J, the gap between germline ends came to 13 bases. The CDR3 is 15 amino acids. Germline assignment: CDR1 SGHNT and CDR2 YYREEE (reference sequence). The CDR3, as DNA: TGTGCCAGCAGCCCCCTAACAGGGACTAACTATGGCTACACCTTC. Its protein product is CASSPLTGTNYGYTF. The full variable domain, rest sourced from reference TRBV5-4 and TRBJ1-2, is ETGVTQSPTHLIKTRGQQVTLRCSSQSGHNTVSWYQQALGQGPQFIFQYYREEENGRGNFPPRFSGLQFPNYSSELNVNALELDDSALYLCASSPLTGTNYGYTFGSGTRLTVV.

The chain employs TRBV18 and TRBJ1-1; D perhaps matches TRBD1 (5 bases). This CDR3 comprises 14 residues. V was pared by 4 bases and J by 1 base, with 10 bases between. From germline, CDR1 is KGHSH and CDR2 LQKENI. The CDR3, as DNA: TGTGCCAGCTCACTGTACGACAGGAACACTGAAGCTTTCTTT. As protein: CASSLYDRNTEAFF.

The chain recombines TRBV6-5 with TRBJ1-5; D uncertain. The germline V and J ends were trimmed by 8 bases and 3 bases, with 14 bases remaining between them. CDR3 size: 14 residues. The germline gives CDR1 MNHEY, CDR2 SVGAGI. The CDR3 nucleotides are TGTGCCAGCGTCACCAGGTCACTCAATCAGCCCCAGCATTTT. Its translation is CASVTRSLNQPQHF.

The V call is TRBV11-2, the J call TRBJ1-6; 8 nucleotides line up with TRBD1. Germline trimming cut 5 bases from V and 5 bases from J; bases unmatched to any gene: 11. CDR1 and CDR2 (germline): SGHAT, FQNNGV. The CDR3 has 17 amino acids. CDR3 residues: CASSPPLTGVDNSPLHF. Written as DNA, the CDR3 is TGTGCCAGCAGCCCCCCACTGACAGGGGTGGATAATTCACCCCTCCACTTT. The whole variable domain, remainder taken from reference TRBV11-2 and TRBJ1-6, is EAGVAQSPRYKIIEKRQSVAFWCNPISGHATLYWYQQILGQGPKLLIQFQNNGVVDDSQLPKDRFSAERLKGVDSTLKIQPAKLEDSAVYLCASSPPLTGVDNSPLHFGNGTRLTVT.

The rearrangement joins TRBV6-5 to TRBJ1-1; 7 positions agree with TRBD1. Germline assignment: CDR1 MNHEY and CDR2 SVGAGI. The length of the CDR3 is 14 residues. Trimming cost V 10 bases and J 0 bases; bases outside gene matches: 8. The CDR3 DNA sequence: TGTGCCACCCGACAGGGATCAATGAACACTGAAGCTTTCTTT. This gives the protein CATRQGSMNTEAFF.

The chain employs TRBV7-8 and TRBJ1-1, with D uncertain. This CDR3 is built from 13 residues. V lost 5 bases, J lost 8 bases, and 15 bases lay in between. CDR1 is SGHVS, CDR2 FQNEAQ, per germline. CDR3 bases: TGTGCCAGCAGCGTTGTCATCAGGTCCGAAGCTTTCTTT. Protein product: CASSVVIRSEAFF.

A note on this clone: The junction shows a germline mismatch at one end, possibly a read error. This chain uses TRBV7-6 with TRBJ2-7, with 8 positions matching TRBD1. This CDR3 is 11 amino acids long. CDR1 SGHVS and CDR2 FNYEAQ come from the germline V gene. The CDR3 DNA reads TGTGCCAGCAGCGCGGACAGGGAAGGCCAATTC. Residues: CASSADREGQF.